Presented here are 27 T cell receptor beta chains from one specimen sequenced in a study of regulatory T cells in long-lasting Graves disease. CDR3-region Arm-PCR and iRepertoire HTBI primers produced the TCR beta libraries. TCRdb re-called the multiplex PCR reads through MiXCR, storing one row per CDR3 protein. The repertoire holds hundreds of thousands of distinct CDR3 sequences, with 18% as singletons. The time point is: newly diagnosed GD, antithyroid drugs for less than 3 months. With RNA extracted from PBMCs as input, the TCR library was made. The sample was peripheral blood mononuclear cells (PBMCs), taken at new diagnosis, from a patient treated with antithyroid drugs. The receptors originated from a female donor with Graves disease.

There are many counts of this clonotype. V and J are TRBV28 and TRBJ1-1, with a possible D match to TRBD1 (6 bases). Looked up from germline, CDR1 is MDHEN and CDR2 is SYDVKM. V was clipped by 6 bases and J by 8 bases, with 13 bases between them. This CDR3 has 12 amino acids. The CDR3 region is CASSLYRDEAFF. CDR3 nucleotide sequence: TGTGCCAGCAGCCTATACAGGGACGAAGCTTTCTTT.

A word on this clonotype: A far larger clone is only one base removed, so a read error is likely. The chain combines TRBV6-1 with TRBJ2-3; D is perhaps TRBD2 (5 bases). CDR1 MNHNS and CDR2 SASEGT come from the germline V gene. This CDR3 contains 13 residues. CDR3 bases: TGTGTCAGCAGTGAAACGCGGGCAGATACGCAGTATTTT. It yields the protein CVSSETRADTQYF.

This chain joins TRBV20-1 and TRBJ2-3, with D perhaps TRBD2 (6 bases). Deletions cut 5 bases from V and 14 bases from J, with 35 bases between. This CDR3 has 17 amino acids. Germline assignment: CDR1 DFQATT and CDR2 SNEGSKA (reference sequence). This chain's CDR3 is CSAHPPEGTPIKPRWYF. The DNA of the CDR3 is TGCAGTGCTCATCCCCCGGAGGGGACCCCCATTAAACCAAGGTGGTATTTT.

The chain recombines TRBV29-1 with TRBJ2-4; TRBD2 agrees at 7 bases. There are 17 residues in the CDR3. The junction had 10 bases not matched to a gene; V was cut back by 1 base and J by 1 base. Looked up from germline, CDR1 is SQVTM and CDR2 is ANQGSEA. The CDR3, as DNA: TGCAGCGTTGAAGGGCTAGCGGAGTTCGGGGCCAAAAACATTCAGTACTTC. Its protein product is CSVEGLAEFGAKNIQYF.

This clonotype has ten or more counts. An end of the junction differs from the germline gene, which may be a read error. The chain is built from TRBV5-1 and TRBJ2-7, with 8 positions matching TRBD1. The CDR3 totals 11 residues. Germline V gene sequence: CDR1 SGHRS, CDR2 YFSETQ. The CDR3 nucleotides are TGCGCCAGCAGCTCGACGGGACAGGAGCACTTC. It is translated as CASSSTGQEHF.

The table lists this clonotype with many counts. The CDR3 DNA follows: TGTGCCAGCAGCCAAGCGGGAGGGCCTGGCAATGAGCAGTTCTTC. This encodes CASSQAGGPGNEQFF. The rearrangement joins TRBV6-1 to TRBJ2-1; TRBD2 aligns across 10 bases. The germline CDR1 and CDR2 sequences are MNHNS and SASEGT. The V gene end was trimmed by 6 bases and the J gene end by 6 bases; junction bases not matched to a gene: 8. CDR3 length: 15 amino acids.

This clonotype appeared many times. This CDR3 reads CASSLSDTDTQYF. The CDR3 coding sequence is TGTGCCAGCAGTTTGTCCGACACAGATACGCAGTATTTT. V is TRBV12-3 or TRBV12-4 and J is TRBJ2-3; D remains ambiguous. This CDR3 spans 13 amino acids. The ends were cut back, 3 bases at V and 2 bases at J, with 6 bases in the middle.

This clonotype was seen ten or more times. The chain uses TRBV9 and TRBJ2-3; D is unresolved. The germline gives CDR1 SGDLS, CDR2 YYNGEE. Between the trimmed V and J ends, which lost 3 bases and 5 bases, there was a span of 7 bases. The CDR3 contains 12 residues. CDR3 protein: CASSGQVDTQYF. Here the CDR3 DNA reads TGTGCCAGCAGCGGACAAGTAGATACGCAGTATTTT. Variable domain in full (rest from reference TRBV9 and TRBJ2-3): DSGVTQTPKHLITATGQRVTLRCSPRSGDLSVYWYQQSLDQGLQFLIQYYNGEERAKGNILERFSAQQFPDLHSELNLSSLELGDSALYFCASSGQVDTQYFGPGTRLTVL.

This clonotype has just a few counts. The CDR3 loop reads CASSIVGRLQPQHF. In DNA form, the CDR3 reads TGTGCCAGTAGTATAGTAGGAAGGCTTCAGCCCCAGCATTTT. J is TRBJ1-5 and V is TRBV19; unclear D gene. This CDR3 comprises 14 residues. CDR1 and CDR2 (germline): LNHDA, SQIVND (reference sequence). Trimming shortened V by 1 base and J by 6 bases, and 10 bases separated the two germline ends.

This clonotype has a count of ten or more. The chain employs TRBV11-2 and TRBJ2-1; 13 nucleotides align to TRBD2. Germline CDR1 reads SGHAT; CDR2 reads FQNNGV. The CDR3 runs 16 residues. Trimming cost V 4 bases and J 8 bases; bases outside gene matches: 8. Here the CDR3 DNA reads TGTGCCAGCAGCTCGACTAGCGGGAGGCGCTGGGATGAGCAGTTCTTC. Its protein product is CASSSTSGRRWDEQFF.

In this sample, this clonotype turned up many times. The J gene is TRBJ2-4, the V gene TRBV7-9, with D perhaps assigned TRBD1 or TRBD2 (5 bases each). Trimming took 3 bases from V and 0 from J, leaving 15 bases between them. The CDR3 totals 17 residues. Germline V CDR1 and CDR2: SEHNR, FQNEAQ (reference sequence). The CDR3 nucleotides read TGTGCCAGCAGCTTGGTATCCGGGACCCTAGCCAAAAACATTCAGTACTTC. Its protein is CASSLVSGTLAKNIQYF.

This clonotype showed up many times. The chain has TRBV24-1 and TRBJ2-2; D remains unclear. Looked up from germline, CDR1 is KGHDR and CDR2 is SFDVKD. The CDR3 is 14 amino acids. V was trimmed by 7 bases and J by 2 bases, leaving 10 bases between them. The CDR3 coding sequence is TGTGCCACCAGCGCGGTCCCCAACACCGGGGAGCTGTTTTTT. This codes for CATSAVPNTGELFF.

Note on this clonotype: This CDR3 fails to terminate in the conserved phenylalanine or tryptophan, so it likely reflects a read error. The V gene is TRBV5-5, the J gene TRBJ1-2; no firm D call. This CDR3 is built from 13 residues. The germline V gene encodes CDR1 SGHKS and CDR2 YYEKEE (reference sequence). Between the trimmed V and J ends, which lost 0 bases and 8 bases, there was a span of 11 bases. CDR3 coding DNA: TGTGCCAGCAGCTTGGTACGGGAACACGGCTACACCTAC. It codes for CASSLVREHGYTY.

In its sample, this clonotype was seen many times. In nucleotides, the CDR3 is TGTGCCAGCAGCCCTACCGGACAGGGCCGGGGGAATACGCAGTATTTT. Amino acids: CASSPTGQGRGNTQYF. The rearrangement joins TRBV5-5 to TRBJ2-3; the match to TRBD1 covers 8 bases. This CDR3 is 16 amino acids long. V lost 4 bases and J lost 7; bases outside the gene matches: 14. CDR1 and CDR2 (germline): SGHKS, YYEKEE (reference sequence).

Ten or more counts support this clonotype. This rearrangement joins TRBV28 to TRBJ1-2; tentative D call: TRBD1 (5 bases). With 7 bases removed from V and 4 bases from J, the gap between germline ends came to 28 bases. Germline values: CDR1 MDHEN, CDR2 SYDVKM. This CDR3 region has 18 residues. CDR3 coding DNA: TGTGCCAGCACCGCCGCTCGGCAGGGCCCCAACACCCGCTATGGCTACACCTTC. This gives the protein CASTAARQGPNTRYGYTF.

This clonotype appeared many times. This chain uses TRBV20-1 with TRBJ2-3; D is uncertain. CDR1 is DFQATT, CDR2 SNEGSKA, per germline (reference sequence). The V and J ends lost 2 bases and 2 bases respectively, with 8 bases between them. The CDR3 totals 13 residues. The CDR3: CSARRPDTDTQYF. CDR3 coding DNA: TGCAGTGCTAGACGCCCTGACACAGATACGCAGTATTTT.

This clonotype was counted at least ten times. This rearrangement joins TRBV13 to TRBJ1-5; D may be TRBD1 (5 bases). Trimming pared 7 bases from V and 4 bases from J, leaving 14 bases between. Germline V lookup: CDR1 PRHDT, CDR2 FYEKMQ (reference sequence). The CDR3 runs to 14 residues. CDR3 coding DNA: TGTGCCAGCACAAGGGGACGGCAAAATCAGCCCCAGCATTTT. It codes for CASTRGRQNQPQHF.

Of note for this clonotype: No conserved phenylalanine or tryptophan is present at the end of the CDR3, so a read error is the likely explanation. This rearrangement joins TRBV19 to TRBJ1-5; 10 bases agree with TRBD1. Germline trimming cut 3 bases from V and 4 bases from J; bases unmatched to any gene: 3. Germline loops: CDR1 LNHDA, CDR2 SQIVND (reference sequence). The CDR3 is 15 residues long. Here the CDR3 reads CASSIRTGGNQPQHL. CDR3 sequence (DNA): TGTGCCAGTAGTATTAGGACAGGGGGTAATCAGCCCCAGCATCTT.

This clonotype was observed at least ten times. The chain combines TRBV27 with TRBJ2-1; D might be TRBD1 or TRBD2, each matching 7 bases. Trimming took 2 bases from V and 6 from J, leaving 20 bases between them. The CDR3 spans 17 residues. CDR1 is MNHEY, CDR2 SMNVEV, per germline (reference sequence). The CDR3 DNA is TGTGCCAGCAGTTTAAGGACAGGACTAGTGCTCCTCAATGAGCAGTTCTTC. Its protein product is CASSLRTGLVLLNEQFF.

This clonotype was observed at least ten times. The chain joins TRBV9 to TRBJ2-5, with TRBD2 matching over 7 bases. Germline CDR1 and CDR2: SGDLS and YYNGEE. The ends lost 0 bases at V and 5 bases at J; junction bases unmatched: 4. This CDR3 has 14 residues. In DNA form, the CDR3 reads TGTGCCAGCAGCGTAGGACTAGCCTTGGAGACCCAGTACTTC. It is translated as CASSVGLALETQYF.

This clonotype was counted only a few times. J is TRBJ2-5 and V is TRBV2, with D perhaps matching TRBD2 (7 bases). CDR3 length: 13 amino acids. Trimming left V 7 bases short and J 5 bases short, with 14 bases between. Germline V lookup: CDR1 SNHLY, CDR2 FYNNEI. The CDR3 DNA reads TGTGCCAGCAATCGAGGGGGGGCGGAGACCCAGTACTTC. As protein: CASNRGGAETQYF.

At least ten counts were recorded for this clonotype. J is TRBJ2-5 and V is TRBV30, with a possible D match to TRBD2 (6 bases). CDR1 is GTSNPN and CDR2 is SVGIG in the germline V gene (reference sequence). V lost 0 bases to trimming and J lost 4 bases, with 18 bases between them. The CDR3 sequence is 16 residues long. CDR3 in amino acids: CAWSVPGLSEGETQYF. CDR3 nucleotides: TGTGCCTGGAGTGTACCGGGACTCAGTGAGGGAGAGACCCAGTACTTC.

The V and J genes are TRBV14 and TRBJ2-3; D is perhaps TRBD1 (5 bases). Germline V gene sequence: CDR1 SGHDN, CDR2 FVKESK. The germline V and J ends were trimmed by 2 bases and 2 bases, with 11 bases remaining between them. CDR3 length: 15 amino acids. This chain's CDR3 is CASSQNTGHTDTQYF. CDR3 DNA sequence: TGTGCCAGCAGCCAAAATACAGGCCACACAGATACGCAGTATTTT.

This clonotype was recorded many times. The chain has TRBV7-9 and TRBJ1-1, with a tentative D call TRBD1 (6 bases). This CDR3 contains 14 residues. Germline CDR1 reads SEHNR; CDR2 reads FQNEAQ (reference sequence). Trimming pared 1 base from V and 4 bases from J, leaving 10 bases between. The CDR3 bases are TGTGCCAGCAGCTTAGGGGGGGGCGGCACTGAAGCTTTCTTT. Encoded protein: CASSLGGGGTEAFF.

V usage is TRBV12-3 or TRBV12-4 and J usage is TRBJ2-3; D possibly corresponds to TRBD2 (6 bases). Trimming took off 5 bases at V and 8 bases at J, with 17 bases between the two ends. There are 14 residues in the CDR3. The CDR3 protein is CASSRRAGGGTQYF. CDR3 nucleotide sequence: TGTGCCAGCAGTAGGAGGGCTGGGGGAGGTACGCAGTATTTT.

To note about this clonotype: This may stem from a read error, because a much larger clone lies one nucleotide away. V gene TRBV14 combines with J gene TRBJ2-2, with 8 bases lining up with TRBD2. Losses at the gene ends were 3 bases for V and 1 base for J; bases not matched to a gene: 1. The germline gives CDR1 SGHDN, CDR2 FVKESK. The CDR3 extends over 15 amino acids. The CDR3 coding sequence is TGTGCCAGCAGCCAGGGACTAGTGAACACCGGGGAGCTGTTTTTT. Translating gives CASSQGLVNTGELFF. The complete variable domain, with remaining parts taken from reference TRBV14 and TRBJ2-2, reads EAGVTQFPSHSVIEKGQTVTLRCDPISGHDNLYWYRRVMGKEIKFLLHFVKESKQDESGMPNNRFLAERTGGTYSTLKVQPAELEDSGVYFCASSQGLVNTGELFFGEGSRLTVL.

Comment on this clonotype: One base away lies a much larger clone, so this may be a sequencing read error. V gene TRBV7-2 combines with J gene TRBJ2-7; 15 nucleotides agree with TRBD2. J was trimmed by 0 bases and V by 10 bases; bases with no gene match: 10. Germline CDR1 and CDR2: SGHTA and FQGNSA. The CDR3 extends over 17 amino acids. The CDR3 loop is CATRGTSGRPGSYEQYF. CDR3 DNA: TGTGCCACCCGGGGGACTAGCGGGAGGCCGGGCTCCTACGAGCAGTACTTC.